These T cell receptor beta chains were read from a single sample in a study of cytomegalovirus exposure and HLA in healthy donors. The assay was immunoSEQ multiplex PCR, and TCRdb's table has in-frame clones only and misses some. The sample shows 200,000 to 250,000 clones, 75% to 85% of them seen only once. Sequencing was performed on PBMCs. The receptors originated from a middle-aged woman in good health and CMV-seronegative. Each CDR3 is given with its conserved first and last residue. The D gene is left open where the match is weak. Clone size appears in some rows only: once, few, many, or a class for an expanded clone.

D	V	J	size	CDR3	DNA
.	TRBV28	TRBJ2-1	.	CASNPSVYNEQFF	TGTGCCAGCAATCCTAGCGTCTACAATGAGCAGTTCTTC
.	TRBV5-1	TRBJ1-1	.	CASSFMGLNTEAFF	TGCGCCAGCAGCTTTATGGGGCTGAACACTGAAGCTTTCTTT
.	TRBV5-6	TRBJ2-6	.	CASRLSGANVLTF	TGTGCCAGCAGACTATCTGGGGCCAACGTCCTGACTTTC
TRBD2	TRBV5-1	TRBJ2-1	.	CASSLVGSGTSYNEQFF	TGCGCCAGCAGCTTGGTTGGTAGCGGGACCTCCTACAATGAGCAGTTCTTC
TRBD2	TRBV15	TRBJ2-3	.	CATSRDYTSGSSTDTQYF	TGTGCCACCAGCAGAGATTACACCAGCGGGAGTAGCACAGATACGCAGTATTTT
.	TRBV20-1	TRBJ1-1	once	CSASDRVAFF	TGCAGTGCTAGTGACCGGGTCGCTTTCTTT
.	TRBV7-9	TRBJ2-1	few	CASSPGSGEQFF	TGTGCCAGCAGCCCAGGGTCAGGTGAGCAGTTCTTC
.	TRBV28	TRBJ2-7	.	CASSFSTYEQYF	TGTGCCAGCAGTTTTTCAACCTACGAGCAGTACTTC
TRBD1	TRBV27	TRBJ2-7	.	CASRDSGTYEQYF	TGTGCCAGCCGGGACAGTGGAACCTACGAGCAGTACTTC
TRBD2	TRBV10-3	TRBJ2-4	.	CAISDSIGREGIQYF	TGTGCCATCAGTGATTCGATAGGACGGGAGGGCATTCAGTACTTC
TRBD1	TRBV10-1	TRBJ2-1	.	CASSEKSSDRGDEQFF	TGCGCCAGCAGTGAGAAGAGTAGCGACAGGGGAGATGAGCAGTTCTTC
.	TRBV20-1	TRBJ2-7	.	CSGSAGYEQYF	TGCAGTGGCTCCGCGGGGTACGAGCAGTACTTC
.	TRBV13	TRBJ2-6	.	CASSLIWQGHSGANVLTF	TGTGCCAGCAGCTTAATCTGGCAGGGACACTCTGGGGCCAACGTCCTGACTTTC
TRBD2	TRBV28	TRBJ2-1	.	CASSYPGLVSNEQFF	TGTGCCAGCAGTTACCCGGGACTAGTTTCCAATGAGCAGTTCTTC
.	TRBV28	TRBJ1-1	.	CASSFGLGGTEAFF	TGTGCCAGCAGTTTCGGTCTGGGGGGGACTGAAGCTTTCTTT
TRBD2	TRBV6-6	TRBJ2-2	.	CASSYAPSGITGELFF	TGTGCCAGCAGTTACGCGCCTAGCGGAATCACCGGGGAGCTGTTTTTT
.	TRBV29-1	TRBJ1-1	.	CSVEGQPNTEAFF	TGCAGCGTTGAGGGCCAGCCGAACACTGAAGCTTTCTTT
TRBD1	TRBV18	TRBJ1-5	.	CASSLDRINQPQHF	TGTGCCAGCTCACTGGACAGGATAAATCAGCCCCAGCATTTT
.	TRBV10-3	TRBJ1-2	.	CATRLTGSIANYGYTF	TGTGCCACCCGCCTTACAGGGTCGATAGCTAACTATGGCTACACCTTC
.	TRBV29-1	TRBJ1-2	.	CSVETPGEMRYTF	TGCAGCGTTGAAACCCCCGGGGAGATGCGCTACACCTTC
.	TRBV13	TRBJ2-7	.	CASSLLGYEQYF	TGTGCCAGCAGCTTACTAGGCTACGAGCAGTACTTC
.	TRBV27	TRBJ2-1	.	CASNFLGPYNEQFF	TGTGCCAGCAATTTTTTGGGGCCCTACAATGAGCAGTTCTTC
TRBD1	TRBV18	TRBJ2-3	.	CASSPRGQSLSTDTQYF	TGTGCCAGCTCACCAAGGGGACAGAGCCTAAGCACAGATACGCAGTATTTT
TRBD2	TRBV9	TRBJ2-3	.	CASSVGRAGGVTDTQYF	TGTGCCAGCAGCGTAGGTCGAGCGGGAGGGGTCACAGATACGCAGTATTTT
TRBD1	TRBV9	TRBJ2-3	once	CASSAYRGIADTQYF	TGTGCCAGCAGCGCTTACAGGGGGATCGCAGATACGCAGTATTTT
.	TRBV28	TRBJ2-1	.	CASSLLAGRYNEQFF	TGTGCCAGCAGTTTACTGGCGGGAAGGTACAATGAGCAGTTCTTC
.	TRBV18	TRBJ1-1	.	CASSPRQGGLNTEAFF	TGTGCCAGCTCACCGCGCCAGGGCGGCCTGAACACTGAAGCTTTCTTT
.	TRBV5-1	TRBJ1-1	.	CASSIDRLNTEAFF	TGCGCCAGCAGCATTGACAGACTGAACACCGAAGCTTTCTTT
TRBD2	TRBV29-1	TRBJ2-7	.	CSVEGTSGYHHEQYF	TGCAGCGTTGAAGGTACTAGCGGATACCATCACGAGCAGTACTTC
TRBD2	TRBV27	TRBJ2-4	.	CASRSRGLAGRPNIQYF	TGTGCCAGCAGGTCCCGGGGGCTAGCGGGACGTCCGAACATTCAGTACTTC
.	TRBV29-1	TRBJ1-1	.	CSGRGSYRNTEAFF	TGCAGCGGCCGAGGGAGTTACCGGAACACTGAAGCTTTCTTT